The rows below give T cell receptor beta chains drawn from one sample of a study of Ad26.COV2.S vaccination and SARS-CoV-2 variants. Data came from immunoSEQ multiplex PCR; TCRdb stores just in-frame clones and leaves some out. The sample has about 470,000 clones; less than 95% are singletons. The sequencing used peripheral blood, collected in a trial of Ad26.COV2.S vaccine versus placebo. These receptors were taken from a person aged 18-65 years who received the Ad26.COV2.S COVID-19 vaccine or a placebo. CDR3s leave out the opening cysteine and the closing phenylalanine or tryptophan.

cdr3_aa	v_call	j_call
ASSPNPGLYEQY	TRBV9	TRBJ2-7
ASSLDLRVNTEAF	TRBV11-2	TRBJ1-1
ASRPHLLTYEQY	TRBV28	TRBJ2-7
ASSTGGLARWF	TRBV14	TRBJ2-1
ASSIVATGTGELF	TRBV19	TRBJ2-2
ASSPPPPTNEKLF	TRBV2	TRBJ1-4
ATSDFAWGGQETQY	TRBV24-1	TRBJ2-5
ASTPGGAYEQY	TRBV2	TRBJ2-7
ASSLGLRETYEQY	TRBV7-9	TRBJ2-7
ASSLEGNTEAF	TRBV11-2	TRBJ1-1
ASSTAGGANQPQH	TRBV19	TRBJ1-5
ASSGDNQGPKY	TRBV25-1	TRBJ2-7
ASKRPGQGSRGYT	TRBV27	TRBJ1-2
ASSYEGAGTDTQY	TRBV6-2/TRBV6-3	TRBJ2-3
ASSFSKNYGYT	TRBV28	TRBJ1-2
ASSQDRRQGALGYT	TRBV4-3	TRBJ1-2
ASSPGTSGTDTQY	TRBV27	TRBJ2-3
ASSASGTGAYEQY	TRBV9	TRBJ2-7